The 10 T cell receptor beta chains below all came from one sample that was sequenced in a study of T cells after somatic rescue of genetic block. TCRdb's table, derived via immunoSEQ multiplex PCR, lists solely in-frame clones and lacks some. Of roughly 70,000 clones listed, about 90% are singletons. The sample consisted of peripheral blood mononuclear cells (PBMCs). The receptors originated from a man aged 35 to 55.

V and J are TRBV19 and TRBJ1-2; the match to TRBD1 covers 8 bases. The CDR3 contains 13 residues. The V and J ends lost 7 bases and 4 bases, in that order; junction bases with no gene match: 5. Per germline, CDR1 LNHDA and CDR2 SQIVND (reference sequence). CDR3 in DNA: TGTGCCAGTACCTCGGGACAGGTCTATGGCTACACCTTC. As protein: CASTSGQVYGYTF. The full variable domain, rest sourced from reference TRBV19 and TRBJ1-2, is DGGITQSPKYLFRKEGQNVTLSCEQNLNHDAMYWYRQDPGQGLRLIYYSQIVNDFQKGDIAEGYSVSREKKESFPLTVTSAQKNPTAFYLCASTSGQVYGYTFGSGTRLTVV.

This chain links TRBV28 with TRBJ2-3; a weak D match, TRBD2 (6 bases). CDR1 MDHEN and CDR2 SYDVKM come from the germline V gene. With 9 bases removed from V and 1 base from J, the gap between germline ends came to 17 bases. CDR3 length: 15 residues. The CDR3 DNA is TGTGCCAGTCTCTTTTATTCGGGAGGCACAGATACGCAGTATTTT. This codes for CASLFYSGGTDTQYF. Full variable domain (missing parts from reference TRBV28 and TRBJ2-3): DVKVTQSSRYLVKRTGEKVFLECVQDMDHENMFWYRQDPGLGLRLIYFSYDVKMKEKGDIPEGYSVSREKKERFSLILESASTNQTSMYLCASLFYSGGTDTQYFGPGTRLTVL.

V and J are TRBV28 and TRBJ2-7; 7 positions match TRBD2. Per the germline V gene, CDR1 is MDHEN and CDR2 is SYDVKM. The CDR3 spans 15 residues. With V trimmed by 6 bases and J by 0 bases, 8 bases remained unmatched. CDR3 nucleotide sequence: TGTGCCAGCAGCTCGGGGGGTAGCGACTCCTACGAGCAGTACTTC. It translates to CASSSGGSDSYEQYF. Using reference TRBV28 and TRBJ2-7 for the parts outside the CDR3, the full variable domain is DVKVTQSSRYLVKRTGEKVFLECVQDMDHENMFWYRQDPGLGLRLIYFSYDVKMKEKGDIPEGYSVSREKKERFSLILESASTNQTSMYLCASSSGGSDSYEQYFGPGTRLTVT.

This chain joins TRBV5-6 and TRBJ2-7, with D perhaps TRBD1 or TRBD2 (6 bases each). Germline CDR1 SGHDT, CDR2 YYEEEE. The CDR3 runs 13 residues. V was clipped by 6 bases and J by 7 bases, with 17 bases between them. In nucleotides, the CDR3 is TGTGCCAGCACCTTAGGGGGGCGCTTGGAGCAGTACTTC. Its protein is CASTLGGRLEQYF.

The CDR3 region has the DNA TGTGCCAGCAGTCCCGGTGGCAGGGGGGCGGGACGCCTCTACGAGCAGTACTTC. Its protein is CASSPGGRGAGRLYEQYF. This rearrangement joins TRBV27 to TRBJ2-7, with a possible D match to TRBD1 (7 bases). Deletions cut 5 bases from V and 3 bases from J, with 26 bases between. Germline lookup yields CDR1 MNHEY and CDR2 SMNVEV (reference sequence). The CDR3 is 18 residues long.

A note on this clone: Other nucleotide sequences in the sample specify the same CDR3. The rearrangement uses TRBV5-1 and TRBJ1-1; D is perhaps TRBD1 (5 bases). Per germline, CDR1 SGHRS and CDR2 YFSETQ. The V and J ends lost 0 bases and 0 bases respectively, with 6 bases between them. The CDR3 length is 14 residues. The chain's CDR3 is CASSLGQMNTEAFF. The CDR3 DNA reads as TGCGCCAGCAGCTTGGGACAGATGAACACTGAAGCTTTCTTT.

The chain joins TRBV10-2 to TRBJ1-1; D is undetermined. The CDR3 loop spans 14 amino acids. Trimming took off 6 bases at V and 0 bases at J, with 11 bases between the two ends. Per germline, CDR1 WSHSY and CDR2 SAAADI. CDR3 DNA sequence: TGCGCCAGCAGCCAGCCGGGGATGAACACTGAAGCTTTCTTT. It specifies CASSQPGMNTEAFF.

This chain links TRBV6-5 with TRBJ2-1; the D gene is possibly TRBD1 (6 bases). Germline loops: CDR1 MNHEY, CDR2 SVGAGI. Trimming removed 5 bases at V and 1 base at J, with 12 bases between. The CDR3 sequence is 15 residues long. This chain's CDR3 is CASSQAGASYNEQFF. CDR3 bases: TGTGCCAGCAGTCAGGCAGGGGCTTCCTACAATGAGCAGTTCTTC.

CDR3 sequence reads: CAWSVATVNQPQHF. The CDR3, as DNA: TGTGCCTGGAGTGTCGCGACGGTCAATCAGCCCCAGCATTTT. The chain uses TRBV30 and TRBJ1-5; D remains unclear. The germline CDR1 and CDR2 sequences are GTSNPN and SVGIG (reference sequence). The CDR3 runs to 14 residues. The V and J ends lost 0 bases and 3 bases respectively, with 9 bases between them.

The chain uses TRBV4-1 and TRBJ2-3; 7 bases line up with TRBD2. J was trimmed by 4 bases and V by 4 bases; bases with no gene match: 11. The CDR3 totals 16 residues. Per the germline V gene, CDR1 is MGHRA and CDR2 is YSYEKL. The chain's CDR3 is CASSPAPGGRADTQYF. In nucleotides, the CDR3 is TGCGCCAGCAGCCCGGCTCCGGGAGGAAGGGCAGATACGCAGTATTTT.